Listed below are T cell receptor beta chains from one sample, sequenced in a study of shared clonotypes between healthy human individuals. Assay: immunoSEQ multiplex PCR; the TCRdb copy retains only in-frame clones and omits some. The sample lists about 1 million clones, 70% to 80% occurring once. The sequencing input was memory CD4+ T cells sorted from blood. The receptors shown here come from a man aged 18 to 29 in good health. The conserved cysteine and the conserved F or W are not part of the CDR3 here.

v_call,cdr3_aa
TRBV5-1,ASSLDPDLAEAF
TRBV11-2,ASSPYGAGELF
TRBV10-3,ASSLTLSGGEQETQY
TRBV6-5,ASSFSAGGYNEQF
TRBV7-2,ASSRGGEQY
TRBV5-1,ASRGTSGNRGDTQY
TRBV11-3,ASSLGAESYNEQF
TRBV11-2,ASSRLSGRPYEQY
TRBV4-1,ASSRGTGDSGGGEQY
TRBV30,AWLRGAFTEAF
TRBV10-3,AISEAYQETQY
TRBV2,ASSRDFNEKLF
TRBV7-9,ASSPWTRTDTQY
TRBV7-2,ASSLDLNSNQPQH
TRBV7-9,ASSLGGAYGYT
TRBV7-3,ASSLTGAVVAGANVLT
TRBV29-1,SVMYGGGAF
TRBV30,AWSVGGVETQY
TRBV30,AWSPNLAGAYGYT
TRBV6-1,ASRTVYNSPLH
TRBV6-5,ASSYSSKSKNTEAF
TRBV15,ATSKGQGVAYEQY
TRBV23-1,ASSVPGQGNYEQY
TRBV5-5,ASSAFTSSIDYEQY
TRBV6-6,ASSYSTPGLGTQY
TRBV11-2,ASSNTGAHEQY
TRBV30,AWSQQGALNSPLH
TRBV2,ASKGEGAQY
TRBV5-1,ASRQGAGNTIY
TRBV7-8,ASSFGRAYGYT
TRBV13,ASSSIRDSVSGANVLT
TRBV5-1,ASSLRGLDEQY
TRBV5-4,ASSLDVYGYT
TRBV6-5,ASRRGVEMNTEAF
TRBV30,AWVPVTPEAF
TRBV10-1,ASSERDSEKGFTDKMTDTEAF
TRBV6-1,ASRGPANTGELF